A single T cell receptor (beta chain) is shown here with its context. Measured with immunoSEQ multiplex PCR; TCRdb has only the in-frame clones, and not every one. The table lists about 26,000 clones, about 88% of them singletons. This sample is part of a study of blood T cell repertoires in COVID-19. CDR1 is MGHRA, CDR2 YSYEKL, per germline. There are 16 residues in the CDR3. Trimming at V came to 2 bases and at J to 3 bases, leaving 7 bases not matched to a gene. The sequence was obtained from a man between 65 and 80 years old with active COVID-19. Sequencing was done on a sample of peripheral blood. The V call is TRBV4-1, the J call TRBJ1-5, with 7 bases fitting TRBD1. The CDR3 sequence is CASSQPRQGFNQPQHF. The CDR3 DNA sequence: TGCGCCAGCAGCCAACCCAGACAGGGTTTCAATCAGCCCCAGCATTTT.